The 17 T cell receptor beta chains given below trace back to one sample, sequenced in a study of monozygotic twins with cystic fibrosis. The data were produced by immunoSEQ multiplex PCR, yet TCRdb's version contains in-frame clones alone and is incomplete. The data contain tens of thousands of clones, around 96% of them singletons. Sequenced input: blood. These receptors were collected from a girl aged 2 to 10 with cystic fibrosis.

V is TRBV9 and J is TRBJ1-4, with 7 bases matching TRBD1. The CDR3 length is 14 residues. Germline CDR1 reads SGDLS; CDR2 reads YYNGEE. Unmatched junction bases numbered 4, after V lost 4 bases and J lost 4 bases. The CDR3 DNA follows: TGTGCCAGCAGCAGACAGGGTGGTAATGAAAAACTGTTTTTT. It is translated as CASSRQGGNEKLFF.

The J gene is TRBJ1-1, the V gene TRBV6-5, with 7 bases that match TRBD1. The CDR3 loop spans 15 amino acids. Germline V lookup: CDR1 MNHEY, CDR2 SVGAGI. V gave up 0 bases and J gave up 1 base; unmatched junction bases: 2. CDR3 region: CASSYSRTGNTEAFF. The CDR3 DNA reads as TGTGCCAGCAGTTACTCCAGGACAGGGAACACTGAAGCTTTCTTT.

CDR3 loop: CASSSAAQGHGYTF. CDR3 sequence (DNA): TGTGCCAGCAGCTCCGCCGCACAGGGACATGGCTACACCTTC. The chain employs TRBV27 and TRBJ1-2; D perhaps matches TRBD1 (6 bases). This CDR3 region has 14 residues. Trimming pared 6 bases from V and 6 bases from J, leaving 17 bases between. Per germline, CDR1 MNHEY and CDR2 SMNVEV (reference sequence).

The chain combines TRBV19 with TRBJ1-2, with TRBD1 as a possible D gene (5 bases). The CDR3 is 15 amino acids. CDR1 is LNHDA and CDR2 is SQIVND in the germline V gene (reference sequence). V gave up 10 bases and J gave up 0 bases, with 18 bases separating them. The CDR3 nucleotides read TGTGCCACCCGAGGGGCAACCACAGCTAACTATGGCTACACCTTC. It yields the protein CATRGATTANYGYTF.

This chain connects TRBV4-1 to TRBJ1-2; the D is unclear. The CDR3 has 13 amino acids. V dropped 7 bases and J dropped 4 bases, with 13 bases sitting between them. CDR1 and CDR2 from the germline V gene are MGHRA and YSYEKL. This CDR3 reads CASTAGFPYGYTF. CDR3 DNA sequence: TGCGCCAGCACTGCTGGTTTCCCCTATGGCTACACCTTC.

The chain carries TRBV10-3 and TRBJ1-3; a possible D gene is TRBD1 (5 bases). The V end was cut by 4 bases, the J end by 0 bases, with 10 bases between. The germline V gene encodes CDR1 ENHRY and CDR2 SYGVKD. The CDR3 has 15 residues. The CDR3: CAISGSGSSGNTIYF. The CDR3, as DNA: TGTGCCATCAGTGGCTCAGGGAGCTCTGGAAACACCATATATTTT.

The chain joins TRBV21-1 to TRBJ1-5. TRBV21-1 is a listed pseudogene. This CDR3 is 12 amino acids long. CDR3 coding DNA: TGTGCCAGCAGCAAAGAGGGTCAGCCCCAGCATTTT. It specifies CASSKEGQPQHF.

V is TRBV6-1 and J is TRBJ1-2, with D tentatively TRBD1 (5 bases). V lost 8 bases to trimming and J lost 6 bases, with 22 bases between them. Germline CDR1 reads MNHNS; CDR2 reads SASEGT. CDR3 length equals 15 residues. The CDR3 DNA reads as TGTGCCAGCGGGCTGAGTGGGCAGGGAACCCATGGCTACACCTTC. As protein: CASGLSGQGTHGYTF.

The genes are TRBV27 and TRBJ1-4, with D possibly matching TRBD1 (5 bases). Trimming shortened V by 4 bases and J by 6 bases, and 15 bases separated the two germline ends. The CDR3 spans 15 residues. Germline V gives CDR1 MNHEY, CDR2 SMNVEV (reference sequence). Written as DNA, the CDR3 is TGTGCCAGCAGTTCCCTTATACTGGGGGATGAAAAACTGTTTTTT. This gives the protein CASSSLILGDEKLFF.

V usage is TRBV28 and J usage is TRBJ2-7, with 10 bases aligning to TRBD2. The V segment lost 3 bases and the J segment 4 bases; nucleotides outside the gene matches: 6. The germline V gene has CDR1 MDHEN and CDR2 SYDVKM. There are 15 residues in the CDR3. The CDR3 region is CASSLGLAGVYEQYF. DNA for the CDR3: TGTGCCAGCAGTTTGGGTCTAGCGGGAGTATACGAGCAGTACTTC. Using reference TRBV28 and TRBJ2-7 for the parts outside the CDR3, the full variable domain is DVKVTQSSRYLVKRTGEKVFLECVQDMDHENMFWYRQDPGLGLRLIYFSYDVKMKEKGDIPEGYSVSREKKERFSLILESASTNQTSMYLCASSLGLAGVYEQYFGPGTRLTVT.

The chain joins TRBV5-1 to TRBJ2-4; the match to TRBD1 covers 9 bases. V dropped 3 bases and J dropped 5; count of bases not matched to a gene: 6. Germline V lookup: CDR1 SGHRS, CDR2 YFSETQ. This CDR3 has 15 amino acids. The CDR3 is CASSSTGGTQNIQYF. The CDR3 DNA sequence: TGCGCCAGCAGCTCCACAGGGGGCACCCAAAACATTCAGTACTTC.

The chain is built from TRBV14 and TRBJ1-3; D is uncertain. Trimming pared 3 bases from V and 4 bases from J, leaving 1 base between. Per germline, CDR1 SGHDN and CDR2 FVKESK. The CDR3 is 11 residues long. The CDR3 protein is CASSHGNTIYF. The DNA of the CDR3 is TGTGCCAGCAGCCACGGAAACACCATATATTTT.

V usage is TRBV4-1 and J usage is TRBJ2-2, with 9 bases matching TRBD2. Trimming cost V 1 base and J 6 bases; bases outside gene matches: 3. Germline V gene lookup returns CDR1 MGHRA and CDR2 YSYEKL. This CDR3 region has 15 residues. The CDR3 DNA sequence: TGCGCCAGCAGCCAAGGCGGGAGGGCCGCCGGGGAGCTGTTTTTT. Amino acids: CASSQGGRAAGELFF.

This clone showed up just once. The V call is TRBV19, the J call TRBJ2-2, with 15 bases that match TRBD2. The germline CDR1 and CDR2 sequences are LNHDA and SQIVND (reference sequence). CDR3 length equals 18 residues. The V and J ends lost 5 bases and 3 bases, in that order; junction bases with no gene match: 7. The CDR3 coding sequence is TGTGCCAGTAGTGTCGGACTAGCGGGAGGGCGAGACACCGGGGAGCTGTTTTTT. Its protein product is CASSVGLAGGRDTGELFF.

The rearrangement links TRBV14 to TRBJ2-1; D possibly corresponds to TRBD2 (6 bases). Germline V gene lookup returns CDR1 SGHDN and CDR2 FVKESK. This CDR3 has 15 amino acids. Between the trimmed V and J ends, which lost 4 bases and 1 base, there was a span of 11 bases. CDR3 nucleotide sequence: TGTGCCAGCAGCCCGACCAGCGGGTCCTACAATGAGCAGTTCTTC. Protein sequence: CASSPTSGSYNEQFF.

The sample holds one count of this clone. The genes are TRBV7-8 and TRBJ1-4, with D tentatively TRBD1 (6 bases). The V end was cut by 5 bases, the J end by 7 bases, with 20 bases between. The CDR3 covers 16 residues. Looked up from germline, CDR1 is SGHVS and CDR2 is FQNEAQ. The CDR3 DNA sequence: TGTGCCAGCAGCCTTTCGGGACACGGGACGGGTGAAAAACTGTTTTTT. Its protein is CASSLSGHGTGEKLFF.

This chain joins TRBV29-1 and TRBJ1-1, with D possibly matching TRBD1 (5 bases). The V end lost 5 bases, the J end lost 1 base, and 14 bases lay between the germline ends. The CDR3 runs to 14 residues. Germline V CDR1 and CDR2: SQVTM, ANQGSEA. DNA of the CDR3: TGCAGCGTTTCGCTCTCGGGGCCGAACACTGAAGCTTTCTTT. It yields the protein CSVSLSGPNTEAFF.